Reported below is one T cell receptor (beta chain). Its matching antigen is unknown. The source of the sample is a study of cytomegalovirus exposure and HLA in healthy donors. About the research overall: HLA-typed donors were the source of about 85 million unique TCRs held in an early data release.

The primer mix had 60 Vbeta and 13 Jbeta primers. Measured with immunoSEQ multiplex PCR; TCRdb has only the in-frame clones, and not every one. This sample yields about 110,000 clones, of which 71% are seen a single time; 2.5% to 3% belongs to the top ten. Study results and limitations: Later work associated roughly 17,000 TCR beta sequences with HLA alleles at 0.05 false discovery rate.

In germline, CDR1 is SGHRS, CDR2 YFSETQ. V was clipped by 6 bases and J by 0 bases, with 15 bases between them. This CDR3 region has 15 residues. The donors gave bone marrow, and they were healthy. The sequencing input was PBMCs. This receptor was identified in a female donor in good health and CMV-seronegative. The genes are TRBV5-1 and TRBJ1-1; D is possibly TRBD1 (6 bases). The CDR3 reads CASTSYGTLNTEAFF. As DNA, the CDR3 is TGCGCCAGCACCTCATACGGGACACTGAACACTGAAGCTTTCTTT.